What follows describes a single T cell receptor beta chain. Its specificity is unknown. The protocol was immunoSEQ multiplex PCR, while the TCRdb copy is restricted to in-frame clones and leaves out a portion. The data contain 300,000 to 350,000 clones, approximately 88% of them singletons. This sample is drawn from a study of cytomegalovirus exposure and HLA in healthy donors. Findings and caveats of the study: The study flagged roughly 160 TCR beta chains as cytomegalovirus-associated.

The CDR3 spans 14 residues. Losses at the gene ends were 8 bases for V and 3 bases for J; bases not matched to a gene: 6. Looked up from germline, CDR1 is MNHNS and CDR2 is SASEGT. V gene TRBV6-1 combines with J gene TRBJ1-5; TRBD1 aligns across 8 bases. The receptor's source is a man younger than 45 in good health and CMV-seronegative. Sequencing used PBMCs. For the CDR3, the DNA is TGTGCCAGCCACCAGGGGGCGTCCAATCAGCCCCAGCATTTT. Protein product: CASHQGASNQPQHF.